These 22 T cell receptor beta chains were all obtained from the same sample, sequenced in a study of CXCR3-negative and CXCR3-positive naive CD8 T cells. Carrying UMI labels, the TRB cDNA libraries were prepared through 5' RACE. TCRdb re-called the 5' RACE reads and gives one entry per CDR3 protein, without DNA. The sample includes tens of thousands of distinct CDR3 sequences. The sequenced sample was memory CD8+ T cells from blood. The receptors derive from a human donor in good health. Some clones in this sample may be carry-over from other donors' samples.

J is TRBJ2-1 and V is TRBV19; TCRdb's D call, TRBD2, is unchecked because there is no DNA. This CDR3 is 15 amino acids long. Germline CDR1 and CDR2: LNHDA and SQIVND (reference sequence). CDR3 sequence reads: CASSISSGRKDEQFF.

The CDR3: CASSSETGPMNTEAFF. This chain connects TRBV13 to TRBJ1-1; the D gene TCRdb calls, TRBD1, cannot be checked with no DNA. Germline-derived CDR1 and CDR2 are PRHDT and FYEKMQ (reference sequence). This CDR3 has 16 residues.

This rearrangement joins TRBV7-9 to TRBJ1-1. The CDR3 length is 15 residues. The germline V gene encodes CDR1 SEHNR and CDR2 FQNEAQ (reference sequence). CDR3 residues: CASSPPGESQDQAFF.

The chain is built from TRBV7-9 and TRBJ2-4. This CDR3 has 13 amino acids. Germline V gene lookup returns CDR1 SEHNR and CDR2 FQNEAQ (reference sequence). The CDR3 sequence is CASSQSGVGIQYF.

The V gene is TRBV5-1, the J gene TRBJ1-2; TCRdb selects TRBD1, and the lack of DNA leaves this call unchecked. The CDR3 runs 12 residues. Germline-derived CDR1 and CDR2 are SGHRS and YFSETQ. The CDR3 here is CASSGGGYGYTF.

This chain links TRBV12-3 or TRBV12-4 with TRBJ1-5; TCRdb reports TRBD1, a call that lacks DNA to check it against. The CDR3 spans 14 residues. CDR3 region: CASSTGEGNQPQHF.

The V and J genes are TRBV28 and TRBJ2-7; TCRdb names TRBD1, which stays unverified in the absence of DNA. CDR3 length: 14 residues. Germline-derived CDR1 and CDR2 are MDHEN and SYDVKM. The CDR3 sequence: CASSPYGGGHEQYF.

V and J are TRBV4-2 and TRBJ2-2; TCRdb gives TRBD2 as the D gene, but with no DNA this cannot be confirmed. Germline loops: CDR1 LGHNA, CDR2 YNFKEQ. This CDR3 has 13 residues. CDR3 region: CASKERGKGELFF.

J is TRBJ2-7 and V is TRBV4-3. In germline, CDR1 is LGHNA, CDR2 YSLEER. CDR3 length: 13 amino acids. The CDR3 here is CASSQDPTGEQYF.

The chain combines TRBV20-1 with TRBJ1-2. Germline V gene sequence: CDR1 DFQATT, CDR2 SNEGSKA (reference sequence). This CDR3 comprises 11 residues. The CDR3 spells CSATLVGGYTF.

This chain links TRBV7-3 with TRBJ2-1; lacking DNA, the TRBD2 call made by TCRdb goes unchecked. Germline V gene lookup returns CDR1 SGHTA and CDR2 FQGTGA. The CDR3 totals 16 residues. The CDR3 sequence: CASSLIATSSYNEQFF.

The rearrangement joins TRBV29-1 to TRBJ1-1; TCRdb calls TRBD1, which cannot be checked without DNA. Germline values: CDR1 SQVTM, CDR2 ANQGSEA. This CDR3 spans 12 amino acids. The CDR3 region is CSVQGTDPEAFF.

The V call is TRBV7-9, the J call TRBJ2-1. The CDR3 has 15 residues. From germline, CDR1 is SEHNR and CDR2 FQNEAQ (reference sequence). CDR3 in amino acids: CASSSREASYNEQFF.

The chain employs TRBV14 and TRBJ1-5. The CDR3 is 17 residues long. The germline V gene encodes CDR1 SGHDN and CDR2 FVKESK. The CDR3 is CASSQDPTMYSNQPQHF.

This chain connects TRBV20-1 to TRBJ1-1; as DNA is missing, the TRBD1 call by TCRdb cannot be tested. CDR3 length: 14 amino acids. From germline, CDR1 is DFQATT and CDR2 SNEGSKA (reference sequence). The CDR3 sequence is CSARVGGKDTEAFF.

This chain connects TRBV7-9 to TRBJ1-5. The CDR3 runs to 12 residues. Per germline, CDR1 SEHNR and CDR2 FQNEAQ (reference sequence). CDR3: CASRIEDQPQHF.

The rearrangement links TRBV29-1 to TRBJ2-2. CDR1 and CDR2 (germline): SQVTM, ANQGSEA. The CDR3 sequence is 13 residues long. CDR3 loop: CSVVRQNTGELFF.

This rearrangement joins TRBV29-1 to TRBJ2-2; TCRdb selects TRBD1, and the lack of DNA leaves this call unchecked. In germline, CDR1 is SQVTM, CDR2 ANQGSEA. The CDR3 is made up of 15 amino acids. The CDR3 is CSVEVPTVNTGELFF.

The J gene is TRBJ1-6, the V gene TRBV20-1; TCRdb proposes TRBD1, but this gene call is untestable without DNA. The germline gives CDR1 DFQATT, CDR2 SNEGSKA (reference sequence). This CDR3 is built from 13 residues. Here the CDR3 reads CSAPDRENSPLHF.

The gene calls are TRBV29-1 and TRBJ2-7; as DNA is missing, the TRBD1 call by TCRdb cannot be tested. The CDR3 has 13 amino acids. Germline lookup yields CDR1 SQVTM and CDR2 ANQGSEA. The CDR3 region is CSVEGGQGYEQYF.

J is TRBJ1-2 and V is TRBV29-1. Germline CDR1 reads SQVTM; CDR2 reads ANQGSEA. The CDR3 loop spans 12 amino acids. The CDR3 loop is CSVLLEDYGYTF.

The chain recombines TRBV9 with TRBJ2-3. Germline V gene lookup returns CDR1 SGDLS and CDR2 YYNGEE. The CDR3 covers 16 residues. The CDR3 sequence is CASSEASFPSTDTQYF.